This T cell receptor (beta chain) was profiled in a study of blood T cell repertoires in COVID-19. Study-wide context: The United States, Italy and Spain supplied acute and convalescent COVID-19 samples. PBMCs, B-cell-depleted T cells, or T cells provided the cDNA or gDNA that made up the material.

Original data processing: Cell counts per sample came from amplifying reference gene primers. Libraries were prepared by immunoSEQ multiplex PCR; TCRdb keeps only in-frame clonotypes and omits some of them. D and trimming come from the DNA, and the V and J calls and clone size come from that table. The sample has tens of thousands of clones; approximately 87% are singletons. Germline-derived CDR1 and CDR2 are SGHTA and FQGTGA. Trimming left V 2 bases short and J 5 bases short, with 12 bases between. CDR3 length: 15 amino acids. The material sequenced was peripheral blood. The chain uses TRBV7-3 and TRBJ2-2, with D perhaps TRBD2 (5 bases). The TCR originated in a human donor in a cohort sampled during active COVID-19. As DNA, the CDR3 is TGTGCCAGCAGCTTATCCGGGGTCCTTACCGGGGAGCTGTTTTTT. Translating it yields CASSLSGVLTGELFF.